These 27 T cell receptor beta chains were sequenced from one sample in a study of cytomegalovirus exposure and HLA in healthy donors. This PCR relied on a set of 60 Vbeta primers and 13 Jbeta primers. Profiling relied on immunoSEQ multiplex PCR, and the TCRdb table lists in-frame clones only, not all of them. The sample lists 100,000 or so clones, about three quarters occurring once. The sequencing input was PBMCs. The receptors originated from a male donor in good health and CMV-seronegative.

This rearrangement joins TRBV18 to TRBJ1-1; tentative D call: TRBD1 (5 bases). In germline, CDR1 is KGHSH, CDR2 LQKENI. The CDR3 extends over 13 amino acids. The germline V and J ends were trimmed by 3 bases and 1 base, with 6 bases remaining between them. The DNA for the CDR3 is TGTGCCAGCTCACCCCAGGGGAACACTGAAGCTTTCTTT. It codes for CASSPQGNTEAFF.

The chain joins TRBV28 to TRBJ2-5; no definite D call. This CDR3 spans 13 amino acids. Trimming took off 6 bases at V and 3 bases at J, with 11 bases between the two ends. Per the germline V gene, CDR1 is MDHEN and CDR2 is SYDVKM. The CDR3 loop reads CASSLRGEETQYF. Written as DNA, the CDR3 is TGTGCCAGCAGCTTGAGAGGAGAAGAGACCCAGTACTTC.

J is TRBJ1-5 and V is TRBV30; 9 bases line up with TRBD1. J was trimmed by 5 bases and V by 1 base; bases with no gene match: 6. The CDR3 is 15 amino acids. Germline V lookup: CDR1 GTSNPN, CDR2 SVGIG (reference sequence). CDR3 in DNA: TGTGCCTGGAGTGGGGGACAGGGAGGCGATCAGCCCCAGCATTTT. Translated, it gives CAWSGGQGGDQPQHF. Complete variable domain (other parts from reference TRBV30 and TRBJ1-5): SQTIHQWPATLVQPVGSPLSLECTVEGTSNPNLYWYRQAAGRGLQLLFYSVGIGQISSEVPQNLSASRPQDRQFILSSKKLLLSDSGFYLCAWSGGQGGDQPQHFGDGTRLSIL.

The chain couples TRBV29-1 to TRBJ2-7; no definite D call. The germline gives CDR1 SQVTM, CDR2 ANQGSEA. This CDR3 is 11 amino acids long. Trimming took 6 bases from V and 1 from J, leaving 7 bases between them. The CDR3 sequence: CSVRGSYEQYF. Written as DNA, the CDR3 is TGCAGCGTCCGCGGATCCTACGAGCAGTACTTC.

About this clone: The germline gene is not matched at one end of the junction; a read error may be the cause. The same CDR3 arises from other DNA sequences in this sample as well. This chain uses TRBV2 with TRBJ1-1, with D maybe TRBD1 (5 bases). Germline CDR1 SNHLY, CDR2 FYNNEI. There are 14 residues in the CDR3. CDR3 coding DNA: TGTGCTAGCAGTGGGGAAAGGGGCAACACTGAAGCTTTCTTT. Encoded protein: CASSGERGNTEAFF.

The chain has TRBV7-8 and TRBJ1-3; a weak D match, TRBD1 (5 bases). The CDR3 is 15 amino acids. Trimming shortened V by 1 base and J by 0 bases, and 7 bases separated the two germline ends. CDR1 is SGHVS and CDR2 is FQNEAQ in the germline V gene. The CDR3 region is CASSLGQNSGNTIYF. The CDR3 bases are TGTGCCAGCAGCTTAGGACAGAACTCTGGAAACACCATATATTTT.

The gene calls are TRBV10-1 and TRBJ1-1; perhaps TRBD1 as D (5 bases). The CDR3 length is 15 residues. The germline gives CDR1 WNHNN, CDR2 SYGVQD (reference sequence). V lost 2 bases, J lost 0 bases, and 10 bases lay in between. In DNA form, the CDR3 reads TGCGCCAGCAGTGAGGATGCAGGGATGAACACTGAAGCTTTCTTT. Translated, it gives CASSEDAGMNTEAFF.

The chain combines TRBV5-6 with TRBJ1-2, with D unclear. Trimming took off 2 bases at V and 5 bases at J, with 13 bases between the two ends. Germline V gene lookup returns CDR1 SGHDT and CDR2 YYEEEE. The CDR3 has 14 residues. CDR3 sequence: CASSFRPGYYGYTF. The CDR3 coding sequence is TGTGCCAGCAGCTTTAGGCCGGGTTATTATGGCTACACCTTC.

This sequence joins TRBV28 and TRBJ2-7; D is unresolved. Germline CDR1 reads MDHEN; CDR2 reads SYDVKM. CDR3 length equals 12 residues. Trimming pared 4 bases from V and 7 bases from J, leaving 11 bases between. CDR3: CASSSPSPEQYF. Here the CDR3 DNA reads TGTGCCAGCAGTTCGCCCAGTCCTGAGCAGTACTTC.

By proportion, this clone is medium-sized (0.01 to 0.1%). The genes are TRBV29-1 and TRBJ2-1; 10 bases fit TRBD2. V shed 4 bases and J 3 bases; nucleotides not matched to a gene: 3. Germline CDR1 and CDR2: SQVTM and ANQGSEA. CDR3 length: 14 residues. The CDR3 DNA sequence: TGCAGCGTTGGAGGGACTAGCGTCTACAATGAGCAGTTCTTC. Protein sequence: CSVGGTSVYNEQFF.

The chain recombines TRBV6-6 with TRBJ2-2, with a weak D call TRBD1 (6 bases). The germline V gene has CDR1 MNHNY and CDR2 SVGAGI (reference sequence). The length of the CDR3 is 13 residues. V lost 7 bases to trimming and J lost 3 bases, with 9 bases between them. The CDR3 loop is CASKRQDTGELFF. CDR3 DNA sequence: TGTGCCAGCAAAAGACAGGACACCGGGGAGCTGTTTTTT.

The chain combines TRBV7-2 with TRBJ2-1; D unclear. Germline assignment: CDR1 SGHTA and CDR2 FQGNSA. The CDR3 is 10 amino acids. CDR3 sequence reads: CASSNNEQFF. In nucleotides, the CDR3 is TGTGCTTCCAGTAACAATGAGCAGTTCTTC.

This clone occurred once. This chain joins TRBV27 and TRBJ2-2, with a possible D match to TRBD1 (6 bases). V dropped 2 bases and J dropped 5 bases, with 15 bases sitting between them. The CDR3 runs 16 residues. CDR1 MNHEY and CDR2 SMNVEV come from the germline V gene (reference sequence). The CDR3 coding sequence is TGTGCCAGCAGTTTAGTCCAGGGGCGAGGAACCGGGGAGCTGTTTTTT. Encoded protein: CASSLVQGRGTGELFF.

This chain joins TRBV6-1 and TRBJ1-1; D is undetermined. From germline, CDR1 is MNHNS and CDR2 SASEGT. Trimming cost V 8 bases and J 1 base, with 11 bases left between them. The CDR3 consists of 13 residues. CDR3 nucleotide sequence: TGTGCCAGCCGCGCCCTCGGGAACACTGAAGCTTTCTTT. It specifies CASRALGNTEAFF.

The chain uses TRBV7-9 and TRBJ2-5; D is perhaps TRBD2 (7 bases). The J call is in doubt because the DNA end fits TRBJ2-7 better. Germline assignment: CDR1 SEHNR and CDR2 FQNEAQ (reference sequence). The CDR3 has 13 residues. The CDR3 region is CASEGGALYEQYF. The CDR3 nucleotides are TGTGCCAGCGAGGGGGGGGCGCTCTACGAGCAGTACTTC.

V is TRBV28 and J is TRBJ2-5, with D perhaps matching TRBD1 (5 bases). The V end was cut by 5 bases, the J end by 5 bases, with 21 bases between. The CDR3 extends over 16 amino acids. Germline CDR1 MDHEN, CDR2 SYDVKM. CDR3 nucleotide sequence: TGTGCCAGCAGTCCGCGACCCCGCCCCAGGGTGGAGACCCAGTACTTC. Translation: CASSPRPRPRVETQYF.

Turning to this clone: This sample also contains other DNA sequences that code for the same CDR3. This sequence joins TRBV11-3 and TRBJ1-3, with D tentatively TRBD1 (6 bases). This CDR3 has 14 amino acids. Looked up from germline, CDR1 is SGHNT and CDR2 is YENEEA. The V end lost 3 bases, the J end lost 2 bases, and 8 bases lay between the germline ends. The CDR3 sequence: CASSFTGPGNTIYF. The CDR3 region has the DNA TGTGCCAGCAGCTTTACAGGGCCTGGAAACACCATATATTTT.

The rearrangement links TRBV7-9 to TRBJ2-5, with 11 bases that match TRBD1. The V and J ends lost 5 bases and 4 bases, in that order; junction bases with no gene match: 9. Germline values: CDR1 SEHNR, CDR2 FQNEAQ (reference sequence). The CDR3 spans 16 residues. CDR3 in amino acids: CASSGTGGGLVETQYF. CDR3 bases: TGTGCCAGCAGCGGGACAGGGGGAGGGCTGGTAGAGACCCAGTACTTC.

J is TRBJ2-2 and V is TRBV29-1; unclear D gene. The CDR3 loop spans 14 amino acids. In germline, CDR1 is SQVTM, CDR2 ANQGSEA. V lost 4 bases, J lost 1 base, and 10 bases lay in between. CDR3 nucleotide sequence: TGCAGCGTTGCGACTCCTATGAACACCGGGGAGCTGTTTTTT. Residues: CSVATPMNTGELFF.

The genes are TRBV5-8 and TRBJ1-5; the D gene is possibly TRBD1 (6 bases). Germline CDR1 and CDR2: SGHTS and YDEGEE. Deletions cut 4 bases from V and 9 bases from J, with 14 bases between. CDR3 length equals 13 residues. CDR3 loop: CASSQDSPRPQHF. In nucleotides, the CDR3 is TGTGCCAGCAGCCAGGACAGCCCGAGGCCCCAGCATTTT.

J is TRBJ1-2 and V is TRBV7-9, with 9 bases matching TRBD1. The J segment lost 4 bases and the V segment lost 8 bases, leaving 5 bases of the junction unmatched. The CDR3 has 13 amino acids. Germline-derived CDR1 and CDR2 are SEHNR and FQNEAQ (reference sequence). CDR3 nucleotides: TGTGCCAGCGCCCTACAGGGGGCCTATGGCTACACCTTC. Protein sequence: CASALQGAYGYTF.

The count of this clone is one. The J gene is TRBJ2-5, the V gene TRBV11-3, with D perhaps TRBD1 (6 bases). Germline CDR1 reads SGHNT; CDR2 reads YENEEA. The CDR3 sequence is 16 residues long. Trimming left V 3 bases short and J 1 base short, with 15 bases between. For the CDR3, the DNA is TGTGCCAGCAGCTTCAGGGGCCTCGTCGGCCAAGAGACCCAGTACTTC. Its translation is CASSFRGLVGQETQYF.

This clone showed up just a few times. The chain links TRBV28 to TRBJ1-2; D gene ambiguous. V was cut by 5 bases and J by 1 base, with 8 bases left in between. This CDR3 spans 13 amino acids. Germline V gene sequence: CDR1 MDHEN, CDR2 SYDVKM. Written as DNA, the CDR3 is TGTGCCAGCAGTCCCGGGAATAACTATGGCTACACCTTC. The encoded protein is CASSPGNNYGYTF.

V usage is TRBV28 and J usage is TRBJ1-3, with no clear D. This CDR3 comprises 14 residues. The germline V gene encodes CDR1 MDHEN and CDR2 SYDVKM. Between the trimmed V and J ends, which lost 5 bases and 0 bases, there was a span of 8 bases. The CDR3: CASSQQSSGNTIYF. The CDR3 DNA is TGTGCCAGCAGTCAACAGAGCTCTGGAAACACCATATATTTT.

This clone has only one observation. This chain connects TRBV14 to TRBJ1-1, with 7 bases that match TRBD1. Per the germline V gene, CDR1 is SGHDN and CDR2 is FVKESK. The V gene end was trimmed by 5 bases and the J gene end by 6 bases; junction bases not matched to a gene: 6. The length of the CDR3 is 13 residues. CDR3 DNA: TGTGCCAGCAGCAATCACAGGGGCGCTGAAGCTTTCTTT. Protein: CASSNHRGAEAFF.

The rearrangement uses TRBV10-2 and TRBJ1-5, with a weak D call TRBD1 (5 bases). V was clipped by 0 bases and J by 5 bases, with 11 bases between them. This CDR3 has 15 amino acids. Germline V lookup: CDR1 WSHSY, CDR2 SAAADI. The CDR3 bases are TGCGCCAGCAGTGAGTCGGGGGACTTTTATCAGCCCCAGCATTTT. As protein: CASSESGDFYQPQHF.

In DNA, the CDR3 is TGTGCCAGCAGTGAATATCCTACTGATGCGGGGCCCCAGCATTTT. This translates into CASSEYPTDAGPQHF. This chain uses TRBV2 with TRBJ1-5, with D unresolved. The V gene's germline CDR1 is SNHLY and CDR2 FYNNEI. Trimming cost V 2 bases and J 9 bases, with 17 bases left between them. The CDR3 runs to 15 residues.